This TCR beta chain was retrieved from a study of blood T cells in healthy people across ages. Findings of the study overall: Among T cells, TCR beta diversity per million cells dropped roughly linearly as age rose. Naive T cell percentage showed a strong correlation with TCR beta diversity.

Ranging in age from about 6 to 100, the donors were healthy Caucasian individuals from Russia. Germline CDR1 SQVTM, CDR2 ANQGSEA. Between the trimmed V and J ends, which lost 5 bases and 8 bases, there was a span of 19 bases. CDR3 size: 14 residues. In the case of this clonotype: Its antigen is as yet unknown.

A sample-barcoded 5' primer and a J-beta primer mix were used in a second PCR of roughly 7 to 12 cycles. With 12 random nucleotides, a template-switch adaptor tagged each individual cDNA molecule. One entry per CDR3 protein results from TCRdb running MiXCR on the 5' RACE reads. The sample consists of about 1.8 million distinct CDR3 sequences, roughly 49% of them appearing once. Sequenced: blood. The clonotype was recovered from a woman between 40 and 50 years old in good health. This chain links TRBV29-1 with TRBJ2-1; D is possibly TRBD2 (5 bases). CDR3 bases: TGCAGCGTTTCGGGAAGCCAAACAACCCATGAGCAGTTCTTC. It encodes CSVSGSQTTHEQFF.